The clone carrying this T cell receptor beta chain was counted a single time. What it binds is unknown. The source of the sample is a study of T cell responses to AZD1222 COVID-19 vaccine. Method: immunoSEQ multiplex PCR; TCRdb's copy keeps in-frame clones and lacks some. The sample shows over 150,000 clones, around 90% of them seen only once. General observations from the study: In a largely white British group with more females than males, clonal diversity was possibly underestimated. Spike-specific TCR breadth and depth went up after people got two AZD1222 doses. Just a handful of AZD1222 recipients were seropositive at baseline.

Germline lookup yields CDR1 MNHEY and CDR2 SMNVEV (reference sequence). Trimming stripped 1 base from V and 3 bases from J, with 7 bases between. CDR3 size: 13 residues. The chain has TRBV27 and TRBJ2-7; D gene ambiguous. The clonotype was recovered from an adult who received the AZD1222 COVID-19 vaccine. The sequences come from peripheral blood, collected 28 days after the second AZD1222 dose. The CDR3 nucleotides read TGTGCCAGCAGTTTATATGGCAGCTACGAGCAGTACTTC. As protein: CASSLYGSYEQYF.